This T cell receptor beta chain emerged from a study of shared clonotypes between healthy human individuals. Study-wide points: Around 4.9% of naive CD4 clonotypes were shared across a handful of donors.

On this clone itself: The antigen remains unidentified.

Assay used: immunoSEQ multiplex PCR; TCRdb lists only in-frame clones, some missing. The table has fewer than 1.8 million clones, less than 99% seen once. Investigators divided CD4+ cells into CD45RA+ naive and CD45RA-negative memory subsets. Germline CDR1 is ENHRY and CDR2 is SYGVKD. Trimming stripped 2 bases from V and 6 bases from J, with 20 bases between. The CDR3 sequence is 16 residues long. The receptor was derived from a man aged 30-40 years in good health. The sequenced sample was naive CD4+ T cells sorted from blood. As for subset: CD45RA+ positively selected. The chain joins TRBV10-3 to TRBJ2-7; a possible D gene is TRBD1 (6 bases). The CDR3 reads CAISEGGSGSTIEQYF. The CDR3 DNA is TGTGCCATCAGTGAGGGGGGCTCAGGGTCGACTATCGAGCAGTACTTC.